A selection of T cell receptor beta chains follows, all from one sample in a study of cytomegalovirus exposure and HLA in healthy donors. Only in-frame clones appear in the TCRdb table, and some are missing; sequencing was by immunoSEQ multiplex PCR. The repertoire table contains 85,000 to 110,000 clones. Sequencing was performed on PBMCs. All receptors come from a man aged 35 to 55 in good health and CMV-seronegative. Each CDR3 is given with its conserved first and last residue. A D gene is named only where the DNA matches it firmly.

j_call v_call d_call cdr3_nt cdr3_aa
TRBJ2-7 TRBV19 NA TGTGCCAGTAGTCGGGTCGACAGGTCCTACGAGCAGTACTTC CASSRVDRSYEQYF
TRBJ1-2 TRBV4-3 NA TGCGCCAGCAGCCAAGATAGGGGCACCATCTATGGCTACACCTTC CASSQDRGTIYGYTF
TRBJ1-3 TRBV5-6 NA TGTGCCAGCAGCTTTCAGGCATTCTCTGGAAACACCATATATTTT CASSFQAFSGNTIYF
TRBJ1-2 TRBV5-6 TRBD1 TGTGCCAGCAGCTTGGCGTTCGGGACAGGGGGCGGTGGCTACACCTTC CASSLAFGTGGGGYTF
TRBJ2-7 TRBV29-1 TRBD1 TGCAGCGTTGACAGGGGGAACTCCTACGAGCAGTACTTC CSVDRGNSYEQYF
TRBJ2-7 TRBV6-5 TRBD2 TGTGCCAGCAGCTGGCGGGAGGCCAGGGACGAGCAGTACTTC CASSWREARDEQYF
TRBJ2-7 TRBV28 TRBD2 TGTGCCAGCAGTTTTCTAGCGGGAGCCCGGTACTTC CASSFLAGARYF
TRBJ2-3 TRBV4-1 NA TGCGCCAGCAGTTACCCGGGAGCGTTCCTAGATACGCAGTATTTT CASSYPGAFLDTQYF
TRBJ2-7 TRBV6-6 NA TGTGCCAGCAGCAACGGAAACTACGAGCAGTACTTC CASSNGNYEQYF
TRBJ1-2 TRBV6-1 TRBD1 TGTGCCAGCAGAGGACAGGGGAACTATGGCTACGCCTTC CASRGQGNYGYAF
TRBJ1-6 TRBV7-9 TRBD1 TGTGCCAGCAGCCCGCGGACAGGATTTTCCTATAATTCACCCCTCCACTTT CASSPRTGFSYNSPLHF
TRBJ1-2 TRBV30 TRBD1 TGTGCCTGGAGTTCCGACAGGGGGTGGAGTGGCTACACCTTC CAWSSDRGWSGYTF